Below, 3 T cell receptor beta chains from the same sample are listed, as sequenced in a study of early T cells in non-severe SARS-CoV-2 infection. A single record per CDR3 protein comes from TCRdb applying MiXCR to the 5' RACE reads. The table lists under 100,000 distinct CDR3 sequences, roughly an eighth of them singletons. Sequences were obtained from whole blood. The source of these receptors is an adult who was a healthcare worker with PCR-confirmed SARS-CoV-2 infection or an uninfected control (not recorded which).

The sample holds many counts of this clonotype. The chain has TRBV14 and TRBJ1-2; D not certain. The CDR3 is made up of 15 amino acids. Germline loops: CDR1 SGHDN, CDR2 FVKESK. V was cut by 4 bases and J by 6 bases, with 18 bases left in between. Here the CDR3 reads CASSPGGLRFHGYTF. CDR3 bases: TGTGCCAGCAGCCCCGGCGGATTAAGATTCCATGGCTACACCTTC.

This clonotype has ten or more counts. The chain couples TRBV27 to TRBJ1-4; 7 nucleotides line up with TRBD1. Germline trimming cut 5 bases from V and 5 bases from J; bases unmatched to any gene: 5. The CDR3 runs 14 residues. Germline CDR1 is MNHEY and CDR2 is SMNVEV (reference sequence). CDR3 sequence reads: CASSRQGVNEKLFF. For the CDR3, the DNA is TGTGCCAGCAGTCGACAGGGAGTCAATGAAAAACTGTTTTTT.

At least ten counts were recorded for this clonotype. The J gene is TRBJ2-5, the V gene TRBV29-1; a possible D gene is TRBD2 (7 bases). CDR1 and CDR2 from the germline V gene are SQVTM and ANQGSEA. The CDR3 runs 12 residues. Trimming took 7 bases from V and 3 from J, leaving 12 bases between them. CDR3 residues: CSARGGEETQYF. For the CDR3, the DNA is TGCAGCGCGAGGGGGGGGGAAGAGACCCAGTACTTC. The full variable domain, rest sourced from reference TRBV29-1 and TRBJ2-5, is SAVISQKPSRDICQRGTSLTIQCQVDSQVTMMFWYRQQPGQSLTLIATANQGSEATYESGFVIDKFPISRPNLTFSTLTVSNMSPEDSSIYLCSARGGEETQYFGPGTRLLVL.